This T cell receptor beta chain comes out of a study of technical replicates of blood from a handful of donors. Unmatched junction bases numbered 5, after V lost 3 bases and J lost 2 bases. This CDR3 is built from 16 residues. Germline CDR1 is MDHEN and CDR2 is SYDVKM. TCRdb keeps only in-frame clones here, not all; method: immunoSEQ multiplex PCR. This sample has 80,000 or so clones, with under 99% found just once. The sample consisted of T cells isolated from PBMCs. The sequence came from a human donor in good health. This chain connects TRBV28 to TRBJ2-3; TRBD2 aligns across 10 bases. CDR3 nucleotide sequence: TGTGCCAGCAGTTTGGTAGCGGGAGGATTCACAGATACGCAGTATTTT. Protein sequence: CASSLVAGGFTDTQYF.